The rows below give T cell receptor beta chains drawn from one sample of a study of T cell responses to AZD1222 COVID-19 vaccine. Sequenced by immunoSEQ multiplex PCR; TCRdb stores in-frame clones only, minus some. Seen here are roughly 100,000 clones, roughly 91% observed once, and the top ten hold roughly 8%. The sequencing here drew on peripheral blood, taken 28 days after the second AZD1222 dose. These TCRs come from an adult who received the AZD1222 COVID-19 vaccine. Both conserved end residues are part of each CDR3. D genes are given only for firm matches. Clone size is stated in some rows and not others, as once, few, many or a class when expanded.

13,TRBV27,once,TRBJ1-2,TRBD1,CASSWTGNNGYTF,TGTGCCAGCAGTTGGACAGGGAACAATGGCTACACCTTC
15,TRBV29-1,NA,TRBJ1-1,NA,CSVEEQGYGDTEAFF,TGCAGCGTTGAAGAACAGGGTTACGGAGACACTGAAGCTTTCTTT
16,TRBV7-7,NA,TRBJ2-3,NA,CASSLTESPPTDTQYF,TGTGCTAGCAGCCTGACAGAGAGCCCCCCCACAGATACGCAGTATTTT
14,TRBV25-1,few,TRBJ2-7,TRBD1,CASSGTGGPYEQYF,TGTGCCAGTTCCGGGACAGGGGGCCCATACGAGCAGTACTTC
18,TRBV5-5,NA,TRBJ1-4,NA,CASSFSTRDPPTNEKLFF,TGTGCCAGCAGCTTTTCAACCCGGGACCCACCAACTAATGAAAAACTGTTTTTT
15,TRBV13,NA,TRBJ2-7,TRBD1,CASSPAGQGVGEQYF,TGTGCCAGCAGCCCCGCCGGACAGGGGGTGGGCGAGCAGTACTTC
14,TRBV27,NA,TRBJ2-7,NA,CASSLKGEVYEQYF,TGTGCCAGCAGTTTGAAAGGGGAAGTCTACGAGCAGTACTTC
14,TRBV3-1/TRBV3-2,once,TRBJ1-1,TRBD1,CASSQQGFDTEAFF,TGTGCCAGCAGTCAACAGGGGTTTGACACTGAAGCTTTCTTT
16,TRBV4-2,NA,TRBJ2-7,TRBD2,CASSQETGLAPYEQYF,TGTGCCAGCAGCCAAGAAACGGGACTAGCCCCCTACGAGCAGTACTTC
13,TRBV9,once,TRBJ2-2,NA,CASRTLNTGELFF,TGTGCCAGTAGGACGTTGAACACCGGGGAGCTGTTTTTT
14,TRBV6-5,NA,TRBJ2-7,NA,CASSSPSTFYEQYF,TGTGCCAGCAGTTCGCCAAGCACCTTCTACGAGCAGTACTTC
14,TRBV5-1,NA,TRBJ1-1,TRBD1,CASSLDRGHGEAFF,TGCGCCAGCAGCTTGGACAGGGGGCATGGTGAAGCTTTCTTT
16,TRBV25-1,NA,TRBJ2-4,TRBD1,CASSEYTGAVKNIQYF,TGTGCCAGCAGTGAATATACAGGGGCCGTCAAAAACATTCAGTACTTC
14,TRBV18,NA,TRBJ1-6,TRBD1,CASSRDRGNSPLHF,TGTGCCAGCTCACGGGACAGGGGTAATTCACCCCTCCACTTT
18,TRBV4-3,NA,TRBJ2-7,TRBD1,CASSQEPAGTGALNEQYF,TGCGCCAGCAGCCAAGAACCAGCAGGGACAGGGGCCCTCAACGAGCAGTACTTC
15,TRBV15,once,TRBJ1-2,TRBD1,CATSRGRQGFYGYTF,TGTGCCACCAGCAGAGGCCGACAGGGGTTCTATGGCTACACCTTC
14,TRBV27,once,TRBJ1-3,NA,CASSQHGAGNTIYF,TGTGCCAGCAGTCAACACGGGGCTGGAAACACCATATATTTT
15,TRBV6-6,NA,TRBJ1-2,TRBD1,CASSYSTGGGYGYTF,TGTGCCAGCAGTTACTCGACAGGGGGTGGGTATGGCTACACCTTC
17,TRBV4-2,NA,TRBJ2-1,TRBD2,CASSQEAVAGGNNEQFF,TGTGCCAGCAGCCAAGAGGCCGTAGCGGGGGGGAACAATGAGCAGTTCTTC
14,TRBV12-5,NA,TRBJ2-7,TRBD1,CASGLGQGGYEQYF,TGTGCTAGTGGCCTGGGACAGGGTGGCTACGAGCAGTACTTC
12,TRBV10-3,NA,TRBJ1-1,NA,CAIKEGQTEAFF,TGTGCCATCAAGGAGGGACAAACTGAAGCTTTCTTT
16,TRBV6-2/TRBV6-3,medium-sized,TRBJ2-7,NA,CASSYSSPAGSAEQYF,TGTGCCAGCAGTTACTCGAGTCCGGCAGGGAGCGCCGAGCAGTACTTC
15,TRBV27,NA,TRBJ2-7,NA,CASSPTGREPYEQYF,TGTGCCAGCAGTCCGACCGGCAGGGAACCCTACGAGCAGTACTTC
14,TRBV19,NA,TRBJ2-4,TRBD1,CASSITGGENIQYF,TGTGCCAGTAGTATAACAGGGGGAGAAAACATTCAGTACTTC
17,TRBV27,NA,TRBJ1-3,TRBD1,CASRPWDRGRYGNTIYF,TGTGCCAGCAGACCTTGGGACAGGGGGCGTTATGGAAACACCATATATTTT
13,TRBV6-5,NA,TRBJ2-3,NA,CASRQGFTDTQYF,TGTGCCAGCAGACAGGGATTCACAGATACGCAGTATTTT
14,TRBV9,NA,TRBJ1-5,NA,CASSAGGGNQPQHF,TGTGCCAGCAGCGCTGGAGGAGGCAATCAGCCCCAGCATTTT
13,TRBV7-9,NA,TRBJ1-1,NA,CASSLVRDTEAFF,TGTGCCAGCAGCTTAGTTCGGGACACTGAAGCTTTCTTT
15,TRBV9,NA,TRBJ1-2,NA,CASSGDPGPSYGYTF,TGTGCCAGCAGCGGGGACCCGGGACCGAGCTATGGCTACACCTTC
16,TRBV7-9,NA,TRBJ1-6,NA,CASSLVGQGDNSPLHF,TGTGCCAGCAGCTTAGTAGGTCAGGGTGATAATTCACCCCTCCACTTT
15,TRBV7-2,NA,TRBJ2-7,TRBD2,CASSTRLAGEDEQYF,TGTGCCAGCAGCACTAGACTAGCGGGGGAGGATGAGCAGTACTTC
14,TRBV10-2,NA,TRBJ2-7,NA,CATAPGRSSYEQYF,TGCGCCACCGCCCCGGGACGGAGCTCCTACGAGCAGTACTTC
17,TRBV4-1,NA,TRBJ2-2,TRBD2,CASSQVASGGPTGELFF,TGCGCCAGCAGCCAAGTGGCTAGCGGGGGACCGACCGGGGAGCTGTTTTTT
14,TRBV6-5,NA,TRBJ1-1,NA,CASSRGRANTEAFF,TGTGCCAGCAGTCGAGGACGCGCGAACACTGAAGCTTTCTTT
12,TRBV6-5,NA,TRBJ2-7,NA,CASGPSQVEQYF,TGTGCCAGCGGCCCCTCCCAGGTCGAGCAGTACTTC
13,TRBV12-3/TRBV12-4,NA,TRBJ1-3,NA,CASSLGQGNTIYF,TGTGCCAGCAGTTTAGGGCAGGGCAACACCATATATTTT
15,TRBV4-3,NA,TRBJ1-6,NA,CASSQDQSQRSPLHF,TGCGCCAGCAGCCAAGATCAATCCCAACGATCACCCCTCCACTTT
17,TRBV9,NA,TRBJ1-3,TRBD1,CASSLEGQAYSGNTIYF,TGTGCCAGCAGCCTAGAGGGACAGGCCTACTCTGGAAACACCATATATTTT
15,TRBV9,once,TRBJ1-6,NA,CASSADRTYNSPLHF,TGTGCCAGCAGCGCCGACAGGACCTATAATTCACCCCTCCACTTT
16,TRBV15,once,TRBJ1-1,TRBD1,CATSRGLTGANTEAFF,TGTGCCACCAGCAGGGGTTTGACAGGGGCGAACACTGAAGCTTTCTTT
15,TRBV6-1,once,TRBJ2-1,NA,CASSEVDEGNNEQFF,TGTGCCAGCAGTGAAGTCGACGAGGGCAACAATGAGCAGTTCTTC
14,TRBV6-2/TRBV6-3,NA,TRBJ2-1,NA,CASSYFRLTNEQFF,TGTGCCAGCAGTTATTTTAGGCTTACTAATGAGCAGTTCTTC
14,TRBV4-1,NA,TRBJ1-5,TRBD1,CASSDGQGSEPQHF,TGCGCCAGCAGCGACGGACAGGGGAGCGAGCCCCAGCATTTT
17,TRBV5-1,NA,TRBJ2-1,TRBD2,CASSPGTSGGAVNEQFF,TGCGCCAGCAGCCCCGGGACTAGCGGGGGGGCGGTGAATGAGCAGTTCTTC
11,TRBV12-3/TRBV12-4,NA,TRBJ1-2,NA,CASSSGYGYTF,TGTGCCAGCAGTTCCGGCTATGGCTACACCTTC
12,TRBV5-6,NA,TRBJ2-5,NA,CASSSVRETQYF,TGTGCCAGCAGCTCAGTACGAGAGACCCAGTACTTC
16,TRBV11-1,NA,TRBJ2-3,TRBD1,CASSVRTGSSRDTQYF,TGTGCCAGCAGCGTCCGGACAGGGTCATCCCGGGATACGCAGTATTTT
13,TRBV6-5,NA,TRBJ1-2,NA,CASGSGAPSGYTF,TGTGCCAGCGGAAGTGGGGCGCCCTCTGGCTACACCTTC
15,TRBV13,NA,TRBJ1-3,TRBD1,CASSPAGGQGATIYF,TGTGCCAGCAGCCCCGCGGGGGGACAGGGGGCCACCATATATTTT
15,TRBV4-2,once,TRBJ1-3,NA,CASSLDGSSGNTIYF,TGTGCCAGCAGCCTGGACGGATCCTCTGGAAACACCATATATTTT
16,TRBV4-2,NA,TRBJ1-1,TRBD1,CASSHVSGTENTEAFF,TGTGCCAGCAGCCATGTCTCCGGGACAGAGAACACTGAAGCTTTCTTT
14,TRBV4-1,once,TRBJ1-2,NA,CASSQGSGAYGYTF,TGCGCCAGCAGCCAAGGATCAGGCGCCTATGGCTACACCTTC
13,TRBV4-3,NA,TRBJ1-1,NA,CASSQDKGTEAFF,TGCGCCAGCAGCCAAGATAAGGGGACTGAAGCTTTCTTT
13,TRBV5-1,NA,TRBJ2-7,NA,CASSLEQAYEQYF,TGCGCCAGCAGCTTGGAGCAGGCCTACGAGCAGTACTTC
11,TRBV2,few,TRBJ2-7,NA,CASSEQYEQYF,TGTGCCAGCAGTGAGCAGTACGAGCAGTACTTC
15,TRBV5-1,NA,TRBJ2-2,NA,CASSLDGHPPGELFF,TGCGCCAGCAGCTTGGACGGACATCCCCCCGGGGAGCTGTTTTTT
15,TRBV7-3,NA,TRBJ2-5,TRBD1,CASSSGQGPRETQYF,TGTGCCAGCAGCTCGGGACAGGGTCCAAGAGAGACCCAGTACTTC
12,TRBV19,NA,TRBJ1-5,NA,CASSAREQPQHF,TGTGCCAGTAGTGCGCGAGAACAGCCCCAGCATTTT
14,TRBV10-3,NA,TRBJ2-7,TRBD2,CAISGLAGGLQQYF,TGTGCCATCAGTGGACTAGCGGGGGGACTCCAACAGTACTTC